One and the same sample provided the 8 T cell receptor beta chains below, sequenced in a study of identical twins. TCRdb reprocessed the 5' RACE reads via MiXCR and lists one record per CDR3 protein. The sample carries hundreds of thousands of distinct CDR3 sequences, 15% to 20% recorded once. A further study also used this sample, focusing on T cells expressing NK-cell markers.

The sample was PBMCs. These receptors originate from a woman aged 18 to 35 in good health.

In its sample, this clonotype was seen a few times. This chain uses TRBV20-1 with TRBJ2-5; D ambiguous. Germline lookup yields CDR1 DFQATT and CDR2 SNEGSKA (reference sequence). Between the trimmed V and J ends, which lost 3 bases and 4 bases, there was a span of 15 bases. This CDR3 is 14 amino acids long. The CDR3 spells CSASRPQKRETQYF. In DNA, the CDR3 is TGCAGTGCTAGTAGACCACAAAAACGAGAGACCCAGTACTTC.

The gene calls are TRBV7-2 and TRBJ2-7, with 8 bases fitting TRBD1. CDR3 size: 13 residues. Germline V CDR1 and CDR2: SGHTA, FQGNSA. Trimming removed 5 bases from V and 3 bases from J; junction bases left unmatched: 3. The CDR3: CASSRDRLYEQYF. The CDR3 DNA reads as TGTGCCAGCAGCAGGGACAGGCTCTACGAGCAGTACTTC.

Only a few counts were recorded for this clonotype. The V gene is TRBV6-1, the J gene TRBJ1-3; D is unresolved. Germline CDR1 MNHNS, CDR2 SASEGT. V lost 6 bases, J lost 5 bases, and 11 bases lay in between. The CDR3 is made up of 13 amino acids. CDR3 sequence reads: CASSPTSRNTIYF. The CDR3 nucleotides read TGTGCCAGCAGCCCCACGAGCCGAAACACCATATATTTT.

A few counts support this clonotype. The V and J genes are TRBV20-1 and TRBJ2-4, with 13 bases that match TRBD2. After removal of 4 bases from V and 5 bases from J, the junction contained 8 bases not matched to a gene. The V gene's germline CDR1 is DFQATT and CDR2 SNEGSKA (reference sequence). The CDR3 runs to 16 residues. CDR3 bases: TGCAGTGCTACCGGGACTAGCGGGAACCCCCAAAACATTCAGTACTTC. Protein sequence: CSATGTSGNPQNIQYF.

Only a few counts were recorded for this clonotype. The chain couples TRBV6-2 or TRBV6-3 to TRBJ2-2; D is uncertain. CDR3 size: 14 residues. Germline CDR1 and CDR2: MNHEY and SVGEGT. Trimming cost V 2 bases and J 1 base, with 5 bases left between them. CDR3: CASSYQRNTGELFF. CDR3 in DNA: TGTGCCAGCAGTTACCAGCGGAACACCGGGGAGCTGTTTTTT.

This clonotype was counted between two and nine times. The chain carries TRBV7-8 and TRBJ2-1, with 7 bases matching TRBD2. This CDR3 spans 16 amino acids. Germline CDR1 is SGHVS and CDR2 is FQNEAQ. The ends lost 1 base at V and 8 bases at J; junction bases unmatched: 11. In DNA form, the CDR3 reads TGTGCCAGCAGCTTAGAGGCGGGAGTATGGGCGGATGAGCAGTTCTTC. Residues: CASSLEAGVWADEQFF.

In its sample, this clonotype was seen a few times. V and J are TRBV18 and TRBJ2-1; a weak D match, TRBD1 (6 bases). The length of the CDR3 is 16 residues. Between the trimmed V and J ends, which lost 0 bases and 3 bases, there was a span of 12 bases. The V gene's germline CDR1 is KGHSH and CDR2 LQKENI. CDR3 sequence (DNA): TGTGCCAGCTCACCACCGGGCCCCAGGGGCTACAATGAGCAGTTCTTC. Amino acids: CASSPPGPRGYNEQFF.

This clonotype was observed at least ten times. V is TRBV5-1 and J is TRBJ1-3; 7 nucleotides line up with TRBD1. Germline V gene lookup returns CDR1 SGHRS and CDR2 YFSETQ. With V trimmed by 4 bases and J by 2 bases, 6 bases remained unmatched. CDR3 length equals 15 residues. The CDR3 DNA sequence: TGCGCCAGCAGCAGAGGGGGCACGGCTGGAAACACCATATATTTT. It specifies CASSRGGTAGNTIYF.